This entry concerns a single T cell receptor beta chain. Its target is unknown. This entry is derived from a study of shared clonotypes between healthy human individuals. This table comes from immunoSEQ multiplex PCR, and its TCRdb copy is limited to in-frame clones, with some not included. The sample has 550,000 to 850,000 clones, approximately 72% seen once. V lost 5 bases to trimming and J lost 8 bases; unmatched junction nucleotides: 14. From germline, CDR1 is MNHEY and CDR2 SMNVEV (reference sequence). This CDR3 comprises 15 residues. Findings and caveats of the study: Investigators expected sequencing depth to affect clonotype sharing among donors. Around 5.4% of naive CD4 clonotypes were common to four donors. Researchers sampled only blood; tissue repertoires likely differ. Memory subsets generally showed smaller estimated richness than naive subsets did.

The sequence was obtained from a woman aged 25 to 39 in good health. The chain links TRBV27 to TRBJ1-2, with 7 nucleotides matching TRBD1. Source material: memory CD4+ T cells sorted from blood. As to subset: CD45RA-negative fraction. The CDR3 reads CASSPPGRGIVGYTF. As DNA, the CDR3 is TGTGCCAGCAGTCCCCCCGGCAGGGGGATAGTGGGCTACACCTTC.